These 22 T cell receptor beta chains were sequenced from one sample in a study of shared clonotypes between healthy human individuals (dated by TCRdb to about 2020). Library preparation was by the immunoSEQ multiplex PCR assay. The clones in this table, taken by TCRdb from immuneACCESS, are in-frame only. Not every clone is retained; where verified, under half of the shortfall comes from an unresolved V gene, and the cause of the rest is unknown. This sample is represented by about 2 million clones; approximately 94% of them were singletons. The ten largest clones add up to 0.85% to 1.3% of the sample. CD8 naive samples consisted of CD45RO-negative cells that were positively selected for CCR7, yielding a CD45RA+CCR7+ population without TemRA cells. The sample comprised naive CD8+ T cells sorted from blood. The sample's cell subset or site, from its label and the paper: CD45RA+CCR7+. The receptors were sampled from a man between 18 and 35 years old in good health.

The chain recombines TRBV6-5 with TRBJ1-1, with D tentatively TRBD1 (5 bases). CDR3 length: 14 residues. V lost 4 bases, J lost 1 base, and 10 bases lay in between. The germline V gene encodes CDR1 MNHEY and CDR2 SVGAGI. CDR3 in DNA: TGTGCCAGCAGTTGGGACGGGGGGAACACTGAAGCTTTCTTT. Residues: CASSWDGGNTEAFF.

The sample holds a few counts of this clone. The rearrangement links TRBV6-1 to TRBJ1-5; TRBD1 is a possible D gene (5 bases). This CDR3 is 14 amino acids long. V shed 8 bases and J shed 2 bases, with 13 bases lying between them. From germline, CDR1 is MNHNS and CDR2 SASEGT. This CDR3 is CASQRGRGNQPQHF. The CDR3 DNA reads TGTGCCAGCCAGAGGGGAAGGGGCAATCAGCCCCAGCATTTT.

This clone was picked up a small number of times. The V gene is TRBV7-9, the J gene TRBJ2-1; 10 nucleotides agree with TRBD2. V shed 4 bases and J 5 bases; nucleotides not matched to a gene: 5. CDR3 size: 15 residues. Germline CDR1 is SEHNR and CDR2 is FQNEAQ (reference sequence). CDR3 sequence reads: CASSSGTSENNEQFF. The CDR3 coding sequence is TGTGCCAGCAGCTCCGGGACTAGCGAAAACAATGAGCAGTTCTTC.

This sequence joins TRBV6-6 and TRBJ1-1; D perhaps matches TRBD1 (5 bases). From germline, CDR1 is MNHNY and CDR2 SVGAGI (reference sequence). This CDR3 contains 12 residues. In DNA form, the CDR3 reads TGTGTCCTCGGAGGGGCTGGGACTGAAGCTTTCTTT. It is translated as CVLGGAGTEAFF.

V gene TRBV4-2 combines with J gene TRBJ2-5, with 8 bases fitting TRBD2. V shed 2 bases and J 2 bases; nucleotides not matched to a gene: 4. The length of the CDR3 is 15 residues. Germline-derived CDR1 and CDR2 are LGHNA and YNFKEQ. The chain's CDR3 is CASSQYGGAQETQYF. The CDR3 nucleotides read TGTGCCAGCAGCCAATACGGGGGGGCTCAAGAGACCCAGTACTTC.

The chain couples TRBV2 to TRBJ1-3, with a tentative D call TRBD1 (5 bases). CDR3 length equals 15 residues. V was trimmed by 8 bases and J by 6 bases, leaving 20 bases between them. In germline, CDR1 is SNHLY, CDR2 FYNNEI. CDR3 DNA: TGTGCCAGCGGACCAATCAGGGCAGGGTTAAACACCATATATTTT. It translates to CASGPIRAGLNTIYF.

The chain couples TRBV5-1 to TRBJ2-3; D is uncertain. The V and J ends lost 4 bases and 7 bases respectively, with 10 bases between them. The CDR3 covers 12 residues. Germline V gene sequence: CDR1 SGHRS, CDR2 YFSETQ. In nucleotides, the CDR3 is TGCGCCAGCAGCCCCCTTGGGAATACGCAGTATTTT. Residues: CASSPLGNTQYF.

Concerning this clone: Other nucleotide sequences from this sample produce the same CDR3. V usage is TRBV6-5 and J usage is TRBJ2-1, with 9 bases matching TRBD1. V lost 6 bases and J lost 3; bases outside the gene matches: 3. In germline, CDR1 is MNHEY, CDR2 SVGAGI. The CDR3 covers 14 residues. As DNA, the CDR3 is TGTGCCAGCAGCTCGGGACAGGGCTACAATGAGCAGTTCTTC. Translating it yields CASSSGQGYNEQFF.

The chain couples TRBV28 to TRBJ2-6; D perhaps matches TRBD2 (6 bases). V dropped 5 bases and J dropped 3 bases, with 11 bases sitting between them. CDR1 and CDR2 from the germline V gene are MDHEN and SYDVKM. This CDR3 region has 15 residues. The CDR3 DNA reads as TGTGCCAGCAGTGCCCCGGGGGTTGGGGCCAACGTCCTGACTTTC. Its translation: CASSAPGVGANVLTF.

The V gene is TRBV4-3, the J gene TRBJ2-1, with TRBD2 matching over 13 bases. The V gene's germline CDR1 is LGHNA and CDR2 YSLEER. After removal of 0 bases from V and 0 bases from J, the junction contained 5 bases not matched to a gene. CDR3 length: 19 amino acids. This chain's CDR3 is CASSQDGRTSGSSYNEQFF. The CDR3 DNA reads TGCGCCAGCAGCCAAGATGGGAGGACTAGCGGGAGCTCCTACAATGAGCAGTTCTTC.

V usage is TRBV29-1 and J usage is TRBJ1-1; TRBD1 matches 10 bases. Germline V gene lookup returns CDR1 SQVTM and CDR2 ANQGSEA. This CDR3 has 13 amino acids. Germline trimming cut 6 bases from V and 0 bases from J; bases unmatched to any gene: 1. CDR3 in amino acids: CSVDRGVNTEAFF. As DNA, the CDR3 is TGCAGCGTGGACAGGGGGGTGAACACTGAAGCTTTCTTT.

J is TRBJ2-3 and V is TRBV2; 7 bases fit TRBD1. Losses at the gene ends were 6 bases for V and 3 bases for J; bases not matched to a gene: 9. The CDR3 has 15 residues. Germline loops: CDR1 SNHLY, CDR2 FYNNEI. The CDR3 coding sequence is TGTGCCAGCAGCACAGGGGACGCTTCGACAGATACGCAGTATTTT. This encodes CASSTGDASTDTQYF.

The chain recombines TRBV5-4 with TRBJ1-4; D perhaps matches TRBD1 (5 bases). CDR1 and CDR2 from the germline V gene are SGHNT and YYREEE (reference sequence). Trimming shortened V by 3 bases and J by 13 bases, and 16 bases separated the two germline ends. The CDR3 runs 13 residues. CDR3 nucleotide sequence: TGTGCCAGCAGCTGGGCTGGGACCGAGTTACTGTTTTTT. Its protein is CASSWAGTELLFF. Variable domain in full (rest from reference TRBV5-4 and TRBJ1-4): ETGVTQSPTHLIKTRGQQVTLRCSSQSGHNTVSWYQQALGQGPQFIFQYYREEENGRGNFPPRFSGLQFPNYSSELNVNALELDDSALYLCASSWAGTELLFFGSGTQLSVL.

V is TRBV29-1 and J is TRBJ2-7; possible D gene TRBD2, 6 bases. CDR3 length: 15 residues. With 0 bases removed from V and 5 bases from J, the gap between germline ends came to 17 bases. In germline, CDR1 is SQVTM, CDR2 ANQGSEA. CDR3 loop: CSVEDSEGFPDEQYF. The CDR3 nucleotides read TGCAGCGTTGAAGATTCGGAGGGATTTCCAGACGAGCAGTACTTC.

The chain has TRBV7-9 and TRBJ1-3; tentatively, D is TRBD1 (5 bases). CDR1 is SEHNR, CDR2 FQNEAQ, per germline (reference sequence). CDR3 length: 18 amino acids. Trimming shortened V by 5 bases and J by 2 bases, and 22 bases separated the two germline ends. The CDR3 is CASSTPGTEDPTGNTIYF. CDR3 coding DNA: TGTGCCAGCAGCACCCCCGGGACGGAAGACCCTACTGGAAACACCATATATTTT.

The chain joins TRBV29-1 to TRBJ2-6; a weak D match, TRBD2 (5 bases). The germline gives CDR1 SQVTM, CDR2 ANQGSEA. CDR3 length: 16 residues. V lost 2 bases and J lost 0, with 11 bases in between. CDR3 DNA sequence: TGCAGCGTTGAACGTCGGGAAAGCTCTGGGGCCAACGTCCTGACTTTC. Translated: CSVERRESSGANVLTF.

The chain combines TRBV29-1 with TRBJ2-1; maybe TRBD1 (6 bases). This CDR3 comprises 13 residues. Germline assignment: CDR1 SQVTM and CDR2 ANQGSEA. The V end lost 4 bases, the J end lost 8 bases, and 15 bases lay between the germline ends. The CDR3 protein is CSVGSGTMDEQFF. The CDR3 nucleotides read TGCAGCGTTGGCAGTGGGACAATGGATGAGCAGTTCTTC.

The chain is built from TRBV7-8 and TRBJ1-1, with D hard to call. The CDR3 runs 17 residues. Germline CDR1 SGHVS, CDR2 FQNEAQ. Trimming pared 0 bases from V and 1 base from J, leaving 15 bases between. This CDR3 is CASSLAEFALSNTEAFF. The CDR3 DNA is TGTGCCAGCAGCTTAGCGGAATTTGCACTTTCGAACACTGAAGCTTTCTTT.

This clone was picked up one time. This same CDR3 is encoded by further DNA sequences in the sample. The rearrangement joins TRBV10-2 to TRBJ2-1; the D is unclear. The CDR3 has 11 amino acids. Trimming cost V 2 bases and J 5 bases, with 1 base left between them. Germline CDR1 is WSHSY and CDR2 is SAAADI. The CDR3 nucleotides read TGCGCCAGCAGTGAGGACAATGAGCAGTTCTTC. Residues: CASSEDNEQFF.

The rearrangement links TRBV9 to TRBJ1-5, with D possibly matching TRBD1 (5 bases). The CDR3 is 18 residues long. Germline V gene data show CDR1 as SGDLS and CDR2 as YYNGEE. V lost 3 bases to trimming and J lost 5 bases, with 24 bases between them. CDR3 loop: CASSGGRDLGGLHQPQHF. The CDR3 DNA is TGTGCCAGCAGCGGAGGACGGGACTTAGGTGGTCTCCATCAGCCCCAGCATTTT.

The CDR3 DNA follows: TGTGCTAGTGGTTTGAGCACCCTCCTCGGGAGGCCCTACGAGCAGTACTTC. It translates to CASGLSTLLGRPYEQYF. The chain uses TRBV12-5 and TRBJ2-7; TRBD2 aligns across 7 bases. The CDR3 loop spans 17 amino acids. CDR1 LGHNT and CDR2 FRNRAP come from the germline V gene. J lost 2 bases, V lost 2 bases, and 12 bases had no gene match.

The chain employs TRBV7-9 and TRBJ1-1, with D hard to call. V lost 6 bases and J lost 5, with 13 bases in between. The CDR3 is 13 residues long. Germline V gives CDR1 SEHNR, CDR2 FQNEAQ (reference sequence). The CDR3 bases are TGTGCCAGCAGGCCATCGGGCGAGACTGAAGCTTTCTTT. It encodes CASRPSGETEAFF. The variable domain in full, with the rest retrieved from reference TRBV7-9 and TRBJ1-1, is DTGVSQNPRHKITKRGQNVTFRCDPISEHNRLYWYRQTLGQGPEFLTYFQNEAQLEKSRLLSDRFSAERPKGSFSTLEIQRTEQGDSAMYLCASRPSGETEAFFGQGTRLTVV.